The 9 T cell receptor beta chains reported below all come from one sample, sequenced in a study of post-analysis software for immune sequencing data. Findings and limits, study-wide: In patients, about five TRBV segments were more frequent than in controls, with TRBV5-6, TRBV5-1 and TRBV20-1 among them.

Prepared TCR beta cDNA libraries contained unique molecular identifiers. Each CDR3 protein is one row after TCRdb ran MiXCR on the PCR reads. This sample carries 750,000 to 900,000 distinct CDR3 sequences, around 45% of them seen once, and the ten largest clones take roughly 4.5%. These receptors are not linked to any known antigen. Sequencing was performed on blood. Every receptor here comes from a girl aged 10-17 years with multiple sclerosis.

The genes are TRBV3-1 and TRBJ2-3, with TRBD2 matching over 8 bases. Trimming took 1 base from V and 4 from J; bases not matched to a gene: 7. This CDR3 comprises 16 residues. Germline V CDR1 and CDR2: LGHDT, YNNKEL (reference sequence). The CDR3 nucleotides read TGTGCCAGCAGCCAAGGGGCGGGACTAGGCGCAGATACGCAGTATTTT. This codes for CASSQGAGLGADTQYF.

The chain employs TRBV7-2 and TRBJ2-7; 11 nucleotides align to TRBD1. CDR3 length equals 15 residues. Trimming removed 5 bases from V and 2 bases from J; junction bases left unmatched: 5. Germline V CDR1 and CDR2: SGHTA, FQGNSA. The CDR3 loop reads CASSPRDRGTYEQYF. CDR3 sequence (DNA): TGTGCCAGCAGCCCCCGGGACAGGGGGACCTACGAGCAGTACTTC.

The V gene is TRBV4-3, the J gene TRBJ2-1; 9 positions match TRBD2. The DNA end is more similar to TRBJ2-7, so the J call may be wrong. Per germline, CDR1 LGHNA and CDR2 YSLEER. This CDR3 is 15 amino acids long. CDR3 amino acids: CASSLQREAYNEQYF. CDR3 nucleotide sequence: TGCGCCAGCAGCCTTCAGCGGGAGGCCTACAATGAGCAGTACTTC.

There are a few counts of this clonotype. This may be a read error, as it is one base from a much larger clone. CDR3 DNA: TGCAGCGTTGAATGTCAGGAGCTACGCTATGGCTACACCTTC. It encodes CSVECQELRYGYTF. The rearrangement uses TRBV29-1 and TRBJ1-2; no reliable D call. From germline, CDR1 is SQVTM and CDR2 ANQGSEA. The CDR3 consists of 14 residues. Deletions cut 2 bases from V and 4 bases from J, with 14 bases between.

This clonotype has only a few counts. The chain carries TRBV29-1 and TRBJ2-1, with 10 bases fitting TRBD2. With the DNA end fitting TRBJ2-7 better, the J assignment may be wrong. The V gene's germline CDR1 is SQVTM and CDR2 ANQGSEA. CDR3 size: 17 residues. As DNA, the CDR3 is TGCAGCGTTGTAGGCCTAGCGGGAGCACCTGACTACAATGAGCAGTACTTC. It is translated as CSVVGLAGAPDYNEQYF.

This rearrangement joins TRBV20-1 to TRBJ2-7, with a possible D match to TRBD2 (6 bases). The J call may be mistaken, given a closer DNA end match to TRBJ2-5. CDR3 length equals 12 residues. In germline, CDR1 is DFQATT, CDR2 SNEGSKA (reference sequence). The CDR3 DNA reads TGCAGTGCTGTGCGGGAAAGGGAGACCCAGTACTTC. Translating gives CSAVRERETQYF.

There are a few counts of this clonotype. The rearrangement joins TRBV9 to TRBJ2-4; TRBD2 agrees at 7 bases. The last part of the DNA fits TRBJ2-5 better; the J call may be wrong. The CDR3 consists of 14 residues. Per germline, CDR1 SGDLS and CDR2 YYNGEE. In DNA form, the CDR3 reads TGTGCCAGCAGCCTCAGCGGGGAACAAGAGACCCAGTACTTC. It translates to CASSLSGEQETQYF.

This chain joins TRBV7-9 and TRBJ1-2; tentatively, D is TRBD1 (6 bases). CDR1 and CDR2 (germline): SEHNR, FQNEAQ (reference sequence). Trimming cost V 2 bases and J 4 bases, with 17 bases left between them. The CDR3 is 16 amino acids. CDR3 DNA: TGTGCCAGCAGCTTATTAACAGGGACACCTACCTATGGCTACACCTTC. Its protein product is CASSLLTGTPTYGYTF.

The table lists this clonotype with a few counts. This chain uses TRBV30 with TRBJ1-2; maybe TRBD1 (6 bases). The CDR3 has 15 residues. V shed 4 bases and J shed 2 bases, with 17 bases lying between them. Germline CDR1 GTSNPN, CDR2 SVGIG (reference sequence). CDR3 protein: CAWNLGAAANYGYTF. Written as DNA, the CDR3 is TGTGCCTGGAACCTGGGGGCGGCTGCAAACTATGGCTACACCTTC.